These 29 T cell receptor beta chains came from one sample sequenced in a study of T cell repertoires in cytomegalovirus infection. Each CDR3 protein is one row after TCRdb ran MiXCR on the reads. The sample lists almost 500,000 distinct CDR3 sequences; roughly 10% were seen once. Sequencing was performed on PBMCs. These receptors were collected from a human donor in good health (CMV status not recorded). Some clones in this sample may be carry-over from other donors' samples.

The genes are TRBV7-8 and TRBJ1-4; D is uncertain. CDR1 SGHVS and CDR2 FQNEAQ come from the germline V gene. Trimming removed 4 bases at V and 1 base at J, with 10 bases between. CDR3 length: 15 amino acids. The CDR3 nucleotides are TGTGCCAGCAGCTCCCGCAAGGGAACTAATGAAAAACTGTTTTTT. It translates to CASSSRKGTNEKLFF.

This clonotype was counted a few times. The chain links TRBV11-2 to TRBJ2-1, with a possible D match to TRBD2 (6 bases). CDR1 SGHAT and CDR2 FQNNGV come from the germline V gene. The CDR3 length is 13 residues. V was shortened by 4 bases and J by 12 bases, with 16 bases between the two germline ends. This chain's CDR3 is CASSSTNGGGQFF. DNA of the CDR3: TGTGCCAGCAGCTCTACAAACGGGGGAGGGCAGTTCTTC.

The chain is built from TRBV19 and TRBJ2-1; TRBD2 aligns across 13 bases. Germline V gene data show CDR1 as LNHDA and CDR2 as SQIVND (reference sequence). Losses at the gene ends were 4 bases for V and 10 bases for J; bases not matched to a gene: 7. This CDR3 spans 15 amino acids. The CDR3 protein is CASSTTLAGGQEQFF. The CDR3 DNA follows: TGTGCCAGTAGTACAACACTAGCGGGGGGGCAGGAGCAGTTCTTC.

CDR3 nucleotide sequence: TGTGCCAGCAGTTTCGAGTTCCCAGATACGCAGTATTTT. This codes for CASSFEFPDTQYF. This chain connects TRBV28 to TRBJ2-3, with D hard to call. Germline-derived CDR1 and CDR2 are MDHEN and SYDVKM. The CDR3 runs 13 residues. Deletions cut 3 bases from V and 4 bases from J, with 8 bases between.

This clonotype was seen repeatedly, ten times or more. This rearrangement joins TRBV18 to TRBJ2-6, with 8 bases fitting TRBD1. The CDR3 extends over 18 amino acids. J was trimmed by 1 base and V by 2 bases; bases with no gene match: 7. CDR1 is KGHSH, CDR2 LQKENI, per germline. CDR3 protein: CASSPRTGTNSGANVLTF. Here the CDR3 DNA reads TGTGCCAGCTCACCAAGGACAGGGACGAATTCTGGGGCCAACGTCCTGACTTTC.

The chain couples TRBV20-1 to TRBJ2-5, with D possibly being TRBD1 (7 bases). Between the trimmed V and J ends, which lost 7 bases and 5 bases, there was a span of 14 bases. The germline V gene has CDR1 DFQATT and CDR2 SNEGSKA (reference sequence). This CDR3 has 12 amino acids. The CDR3 DNA reads TGCAGTGTTGCGGGACAGACGGAGACCCAGTACTTC. Protein: CSVAGQTETQYF.

This clonotype was counted many times. CDR3 in amino acids: CASSPGYEQYF. Here the CDR3 DNA reads TGTGCCAGCAGTCCCGGGTACGAGCAGTACTTC. The rearrangement links TRBV4-2 to TRBJ2-7; D unresolved. Germline V gene data show CDR1 as LGHNA and CDR2 as YNFKEQ. V shed 6 bases and J shed 4 bases, with 7 bases lying between them. This CDR3 contains 11 residues.

This clonotype was observed a few times. V usage is TRBV12-5 and J usage is TRBJ2-2; D gene ambiguous. The CDR3 runs 12 residues. Looked up from germline, CDR1 is LGHNT and CDR2 is FRNRAP. Trimming shortened V by 6 bases and J by 4 bases, and 6 bases separated the two germline ends. The CDR3 nucleotides read TGTGCTAGTGGCAGCTCCACCGGGGAGCTGTTTTTT. It codes for CASGSSTGELFF.

The CDR3 nucleotides are TGTGCCAGCAGTTTAGCCGTCGGCCCACCGGACCTGTTTTTT. Translated: CASSLAVGPPDLFF. The chain joins TRBV28 to TRBJ2-2; D not resolved. The V gene lost 2 bases and the J gene lost 14 bases, with 18 bases spanning the gap. Germline V lookup: CDR1 MDHEN, CDR2 SYDVKM. The CDR3 extends over 14 amino acids. Full variable domain (rest looked up from reference TRBV28 and TRBJ2-2): DVKVTQSSRYLVKRTGEKVFLECVQDMDHENMFWYRQDPGLGLRLIYFSYDVKMKEKGDIPEGYSVSREKKERFSLILESASTNQTSMYLCASSLAVGPPDLFFGEGSRLTVL.

This clonotype was seen ten or more times. V and J are TRBV11-2 and TRBJ2-2; D not certain. V was clipped by 5 bases and J by 0 bases, with 13 bases between them. Per the germline V gene, CDR1 is SGHAT and CDR2 is FQNNGV. This CDR3 spans 16 amino acids. CDR3 amino acids: CASSRTVGPNTGELFF. In nucleotides, the CDR3 is TGTGCCAGCAGCCGAACAGTGGGTCCGAACACCGGGGAGCTGTTTTTT.

The chain uses TRBV27 and TRBJ2-7, with a possible D match to TRBD2 (6 bases). With 5 bases removed from V and 5 bases from J, the gap between germline ends came to 16 bases. Per the germline V gene, CDR1 is MNHEY and CDR2 is SMNVEV (reference sequence). This CDR3 is 14 amino acids long. In nucleotides, the CDR3 is TGTGCCAGCAGTCCCCTCGGGGGAGTTGACGAGCAGTACTTC. Translation: CASSPLGGVDEQYF.

This clonotype was counted ten times or more. The chain employs TRBV20-1 and TRBJ2-7; D unresolved. Per germline, CDR1 DFQATT and CDR2 SNEGSKA (reference sequence). The CDR3 consists of 12 residues. The V and J ends lost 0 bases and 6 bases respectively, with 9 bases between them. The CDR3 is CSARDVSTEQYF. DNA of the CDR3: TGCAGTGCTAGAGATGTTTCGACCGAGCAGTACTTC.

The CDR3 reads CASRPRGAHEQFF. Here the CDR3 DNA reads TGTGCCAGTAGACCTCGCGGCGCCCATGAGCAGTTCTTC. The V gene is TRBV19, the J gene TRBJ2-1; D gene uncertain. V was clipped by 6 bases and J by 8 bases, with 14 bases between them. Germline values: CDR1 LNHDA, CDR2 SQIVND (reference sequence). This CDR3 contains 13 residues. The full variable domain, rest sourced from reference TRBV19 and TRBJ2-1, is DGGITQSPKYLFRKEGQNVTLSCEQNLNHDAMYWYRQDPGQGLRLIYYSQIVNDFQKGDIAEGYSVSREKKESFPLTVTSAQKNPTAFYLCASRPRGAHEQFFGPGTRLTVL.

This chain joins TRBV3-1 and TRBJ2-5; D gene uncertain. Germline loops: CDR1 LGHDT, CDR2 YNNKEL (reference sequence). CDR3 length: 15 amino acids. Trimming took 1 base from V and 4 from J, leaving 13 bases between them. The CDR3 DNA reads as TGTGCCAGCAGCCAAGGTCTGTTTAGTAGAGAGACCCAGTACTTC. Amino acids: CASSQGLFSRETQYF.

This clonotype appeared a few times. The chain combines TRBV20-1 with TRBJ2-3, with TRBD2 matching over 12 bases. After removal of 3 bases from V and 4 bases from J, the junction contained 5 bases not matched to a gene. Germline lookup yields CDR1 DFQATT and CDR2 SNEGSKA (reference sequence). This CDR3 comprises 15 residues. The CDR3 loop reads CSASNLAGGPDTQYF. DNA of the CDR3: TGCAGTGCTAGTAACCTAGCGGGAGGGCCAGATACGCAGTATTTT.

Concerning this clonotype: A much larger clone differs from this one at a single base, so this may be a read error. The chain employs TRBV19 and TRBJ2-3, with 9 bases lining up with TRBD2. This CDR3 contains 14 residues. Looked up from germline, CDR1 is LNHDA and CDR2 is SQIVND (reference sequence). CDR3 region: CASKVRGGTDMQYF. CDR3 in DNA: TGTGCGTCAAAAGTGCGGGGGGGCACAGATATGCAGTATTTT. Drawing the rest from reference TRBV19 and TRBJ2-3, the complete variable domain is DGGITQSPKYLFRKEGQNVTLSCEQNLNHDAMYWYRQDPGQGLRLIYYSQIVNDFQKGDIAEGYSVSREKKESFPLTVTSAQKNPTAFYLCASKVRGGTDMQYFGPGTRLTVL.

This clonotype was observed at least ten times. This chain links TRBV5-4 with TRBJ2-1; possibly TRBD2 for D (6 bases). The CDR3 runs 15 residues. CDR1 SGHNT and CDR2 YYREEE come from the germline V gene (reference sequence). V shed 0 bases and J shed 2 bases, with 9 bases lying between them. The CDR3 loop is CASSLGWEAYNEQFF. Here the CDR3 DNA reads TGTGCCAGCAGCTTGGGGTGGGAGGCCTACAATGAGCAGTTCTTC.

In this sample, this clonotype turned up many times. The J gene is TRBJ2-3, the V gene TRBV12-3 or TRBV12-4; no clear D. V was trimmed by 10 bases and J by 3 bases, leaving 20 bases between them. The CDR3 is made up of 15 amino acids. Written as DNA, the CDR3 is TGTGCCACCAGGCCGAGGCCAGTGGGAACAGATACGCAGTATTTT. This gives the protein CATRPRPVGTDTQYF.

The chain is built from TRBV20-1 and TRBJ2-3, with 7 nucleotides matching TRBD1. The CDR3 spans 14 residues. Germline CDR1 reads DFQATT; CDR2 reads SNEGSKA (reference sequence). The V segment lost 6 bases and the J segment 2 bases; nucleotides outside the gene matches: 8. The CDR3 coding sequence is TGCAGTGCCACGACAGGGAGCCCCACAGATACGCAGTATTTT. Protein sequence: CSATTGSPTDTQYF.

This clonotype was seen ten or more times. The rearrangement joins TRBV7-3 to TRBJ1-6; D not certain. Germline V gene sequence: CDR1 SGHTA, CDR2 FQGTGA. The ends were cut back, 2 bases at V and 7 bases at J, with 6 bases in the middle. The CDR3 has 13 amino acids. The CDR3 loop reads CASSLGVNSPLHF. The DNA of the CDR3 is TGTGCCAGCAGCTTAGGGGTAAATTCACCCCTCCACTTT.

The chain carries TRBV12-3 or TRBV12-4 and TRBJ1-6; D call uncertain. This CDR3 contains 14 residues. Trimming pared 5 bases from V and 6 bases from J, leaving 11 bases between. The CDR3 loop is CASSQTPGNSPLHF. The CDR3 DNA sequence: TGTGCCAGCAGTCAGACACCGGGTAATTCACCCCTCCACTTT.

This chain connects TRBV12-3 or TRBV12-4 to TRBJ2-7; tentatively, D is TRBD2 (5 bases). The V gene lost 5 bases and the J gene lost 4 bases, with 18 bases spanning the gap. This CDR3 has 15 residues. The CDR3 sequence: CASSGSLNAKYEQYF. In DNA form, the CDR3 reads TGTGCCAGCAGTGGGAGCCTAAACGCTAAGTACGAGCAGTACTTC.

This clonotype showed up just a few times. The rearrangement uses TRBV6-5 and TRBJ1-1; 8 bases are a match to TRBD1. From germline, CDR1 is MNHEY and CDR2 SVGAGI. Trimming cost V 3 bases and J 1 base; bases outside gene matches: 4. The CDR3 is 15 amino acids. This chain's CDR3 is CASSYVGQGNTEAFF. The CDR3 region has the DNA TGTGCCAGCAGTTATGTCGGACAGGGGAACACTGAAGCTTTCTTT.

The table lists this clonotype with many counts. This chain joins TRBV5-1 and TRBJ2-7; D may be TRBD1 (5 bases). The V gene lost 0 bases and the J gene lost 12 bases, with 19 bases spanning the gap. CDR3 length: 14 residues. CDR1 is SGHRS, CDR2 YFSETQ, per germline. CDR3 sequence (DNA): TGCGCCAGCAGCTTGGCAGATAACAGGCCCCGGCGGTACTTC. Its translation is CASSLADNRPRRYF.

This clonotype occurred many times. The gene calls are TRBV27 and TRBJ1-5; TRBD1 aligns across 7 bases. Germline V gives CDR1 MNHEY, CDR2 SMNVEV (reference sequence). Trimming took 4 bases from V and 0 from J; bases not matched to a gene: 3. This CDR3 comprises 15 residues. This chain's CDR3 is CASSWDSNSNQPQHF. Written as DNA, the CDR3 is TGTGCCAGCAGTTGGGACAGTAATAGCAATCAGCCCCAGCATTTT.

The chain links TRBV6-4 to TRBJ1-1; D might be TRBD1 (5 bases). The germline V and J ends were trimmed by 10 bases and 0 bases, with 15 bases remaining between them. This CDR3 is 14 amino acids long. Germline V gene sequence: CDR1 MRHNA, CDR2 SNTAGT. The CDR3 protein is CANPTLGVNTEAFF. CDR3 DNA sequence: TGTGCCAACCCGACCCTGGGGGTGAACACTGAAGCTTTCTTT.

At least ten counts were recorded for this clonotype. J is TRBJ1-4 and V is TRBV7-2, with 8 nucleotides matching TRBD1. Germline V gene lookup returns CDR1 SGHTA and CDR2 FQGNSA. The CDR3 totals 15 residues. V was clipped by 4 bases and J by 7 bases; unmatched bases: 8. This CDR3 is CASSSGGALPEKLFF. DNA for the CDR3: TGTGCCAGCAGCTCAGGGGGCGCATTGCCTGAAAAACTGTTTTTT.

At least ten counts were recorded for this clonotype. Germline and junction disagree at one end, which may indicate a read error. This sequence joins TRBV6-1 and TRBJ1-5; D uncertain. The CDR3 runs to 15 residues. Per germline, CDR1 MNHNS and CDR2 SASEGT. CDR3 sequence reads: CASSEGRLGNQPQHF. In DNA form, the CDR3 reads TGTGCCAGCAGCGAAGGGAGGTTGGGCAATCAGCCCCAGCATTTT.

The CDR3 loop is CASSPAKDRGTEAFF. DNA of the CDR3: TGTGCCAGCTCACCAGCGAAAGACAGGGGGACTGAAGCTTTCTTT. The V call is TRBV18, the J call TRBJ1-1, with TRBD1 identical over 9 bases. Germline assignment: CDR1 KGHSH and CDR2 LQKENI. The V and J ends lost 2 bases and 5 bases, in that order; junction bases with no gene match: 6. The CDR3 consists of 15 residues.